Below, one TCR beta chain is given with its context. Antigen unknown. The ends were cut back, 1 base at V and 3 bases at J, with 18 bases in the middle. CDR3 length: 17 residues. CDR1 is SGHDN and CDR2 is FVKESK in the germline V gene. The authors reverse transcribed all of the isolated RNA, so sequencing captured expressed TCRB transcripts. Profiling relied on immunoSEQ multiplex PCR, and the TCRdb table lists in-frame clones only, not all of them. The data contain around 400,000 clones, around 12% of them singletons. The data belong to a study of beta chain features in type 1 diabetes. Points from the study as a whole: Shorter TCRB CDR3s, moderately but significantly so, were found in Type 1 diabetes patients in all four CD4+ subsets.

The rearrangement joins TRBV14 to TRBJ1-1, with D perhaps matching TRBD1 (5 bases). Sequenced: naive CD4+ T cells from blood. This clonotype was obtained from a man younger than 35 in good health. The CDR3 nucleotides are TGTGCCAGCAGCCAAGTGGGTTACGGAGGGGTTGACACTGAAGCTTTCTTT. Translation gives CASSQVGYGGVDTEAFF.